Listed below are T cell receptor beta chains from one sample, sequenced in a study of T cells in Graves' hyperthyroidism and ophthalmopathy. TCRdb re-called the multiplex PCR reads through MiXCR, storing one row per CDR3 protein. In the table there are more than 450,000 distinct CDR3 sequences, around 15% of which are singletons. Sequenced sample: blood. The receptors come from a woman in her thirties or forties with Graves' hyperthyroidism. The conserved cysteine and the conserved F or W are not part of the CDR3 here.

V gene	J gene	CDR3 protein
TRBV7-8	TRBJ2-7	ASSLGGVGTYSYEQY
TRBV19	TRBJ2-7	ASSIGTGGYEQY
TRBV11-2	TRBJ2-1	ASSFLGRPTYNPYNEQF
TRBV19	TRBJ1-1	AGSGGANTEAF
TRBV24-1	TRBJ2-5	ATSDPLAGEETQY
TRBV5-1	TRBJ2-1	ASSLAHRREWYNEQF
TRBV5-1	TRBJ1-3	ASSLDGTEGNTIY
TRBV30	TRBJ2-1	AWSVLAGYNEQF
TRBV20-1	TRBJ2-7	SARPGTSGRSSYEQY
TRBV6-1	TRBJ2-2	ASSELAGGFGELF
TRBV27	TRBJ2-7	ASSDAGFYLYEQY
TRBV20-1	TRBJ1-2	SARGGRAEGYT
TRBV9	TRBJ2-1	ASSVTATYNEQF
TRBV28	TRBJ1-2	ASTLTGSGYT
TRBV13	TRBJ2-1	ASNLGGRTQRGEQF
TRBV7-3	TRBJ2-2	ASSLGPLNYNTGELF
TRBV6-5	TRBJ2-7	ASSYSTSGIGSIEQY
TRBV5-8	TRBJ2-7	ASRAGRTYEQY
TRBV7-8	TRBJ2-1	ASSLAEDSRGSNEQF
TRBV3-1	TRBJ2-3	ASSQGSLVRDTQY
TRBV19	TRBJ2-7	ATSREFGYEQY
TRBV20-1	TRBJ2-3	SARWTSGALRSKTDTQY
TRBV7-3	TRBJ1-1	ASSQTGTGDTEAF
TRBV19	TRBJ2-3	ASSRGQTTAPDTQY
TRBV6-1	TRBJ1-5	ASRPGLGSNQPQH
TRBV7-6	TRBJ2-5	ASSWTGGRETQY
TRBV28	TRBJ2-2	ASSPHGAGTGNTGELF
TRBV30	TRBJ2-2	AWSEGWVEWNTGELF
TRBV19	TRBJ2-1	ASSSGTSGRAYNEQF
TRBV28	TRBJ1-5	ASSLGTGGDNQPQH
TRBV7-2	TRBJ2-3	ASSLAGPHTQY
TRBV12-3/TRBV12-4	TRBJ2-1	ASSHRTRYNEQF
TRBV3-1	TRBJ2-2	ASSQSVGNTGELF
TRBV5-1	TRBJ1-1	ASNRGAMNTEAF
TRBV7-2	TRBJ1-3	ASSSPDRGVSSGNTIY
TRBV6-2/TRBV6-3	TRBJ2-7	ASGSTGASSYEQY
TRBV16	TRBJ2-7	ASSLTGTGSDEQY
TRBV5-1	TRBJ1-5	ASSVAPGDPNQPQH
TRBV6-5	TRBJ1-3	ASRRSGTAGNTIY
TRBV10-3	TRBJ2-1	AIKDAGNDNEQF
TRBV20-1	TRBJ1-6	SARTDRDYSPLH
TRBV28	TRBJ1-2	ASSREGGYGYT
TRBV20-1	TRBJ1-2	SAQDTGTSGYT